The table lists the clone carrying this T cell receptor (beta chain) with many counts. The CDR3 regions of TCR beta were amplified from RNA transcripts. HTBI primers were the set used in a first-round RT-PCR of the TCR CDR3. In TCRdb, the multiplex PCR reads were re-called with MiXCR into one record per CDR3 protein. Among fewer than 750,000 distinct CDR3 sequences listed, roughly 14% were seen once. The sample originates from a study of T cells in Graves' hyperthyroidism and ophthalmopathy. The TCR was taken from a woman between 40 and 50 years old with Graves' ophthalmopathy. The sample comprised blood.

The DNA for the CDR3 is TGTGCCAGCAGTTATTTGCTAGCGGGATCACACGAGCAGTACTTC. It translates to CASSYLLAGSHEQYF. J is TRBJ2-7 and V is TRBV6-2 or TRBV6-3, with TRBD2 matching 9 bases. The CDR3 totals 15 residues. The J segment lost 5 bases and the V segment lost 3 bases, leaving 8 bases of the junction unmatched. The germline gives CDR1 MNHEY, CDR2 SVGEGT.